This entry is about one T cell receptor (beta chain). This entry is derived from a study of blood T cell repertoires in COVID-19. As for the study in general: Some COVID-19 samples were acute and others convalescent; all came from the United States, Italy and Spain. Sources were T cells, B-cell-depleted T cells, or PBMCs; the material itself was cDNA or gDNA.

Recovered Cohort 3 donors showed two negative PCRs, clearance, or symptom resolution. Source study methods: Estimation of nucleated cell counts relied on the amplification of reference gene primers. Sequenced by immunoSEQ multiplex PCR; TCRdb stores in-frame clones only, minus some. V, J and clone size are those of that table, while D and trimming were read from the DNA. This table has some 200,000 clones, approximately 80% appearing once. This sequence was found in a man aged 35 to 55 who had recovered from COVID-19. Sequencing used PBMCs or T cells enriched from blood (not recorded which).

The CDR3 is CASSVDRGNTGELFF. The CDR3 DNA is TGTGCCAGCAGCGTGGACAGGGGGAACACCGGGGAGCTGTTTTTT. The V and J genes are TRBV9 and TRBJ2-2, with 9 bases matching TRBD1. CDR1 is SGDLS, CDR2 YYNGEE, per germline. The junction had 0 bases not matched to a gene; V was cut back by 2 bases and J by 1 base. CDR3 length equals 15 residues.